This T cell receptor beta chain was recorded in a study of shared T cell receptors in the human thymus. The assay was immunoSEQ multiplex PCR, and TCRdb's table has in-frame clones only and misses some. The profile shows 640,000 or so clones, about 89% of them singletons. These data were also reused for a study on human thymus T cells. That source reports: Obtained as resections during corrective heart surgery, the thymus tissue was then studied. Related studies found that unrelated individuals share highly overlapping thymic repertoires.

This receptor was obtained from a boy under three years old with a congenital heart defect. Sequencing was performed on thymocytes.

Here the CDR3 reads CASRPGVGVRNEKLFF. CDR3 bases: TGTGCCAGCAGACCAGGGGTAGGCGTCCGGAATGAAAAACTGTTTTTT. The chain employs TRBV7-9 and TRBJ1-4; perhaps TRBD1 as D (6 bases). CDR1 SEHNR and CDR2 FQNEAQ come from the germline V gene (reference sequence). The V and J ends lost 6 bases and 5 bases respectively, with 19 bases between them. This CDR3 spans 16 amino acids.